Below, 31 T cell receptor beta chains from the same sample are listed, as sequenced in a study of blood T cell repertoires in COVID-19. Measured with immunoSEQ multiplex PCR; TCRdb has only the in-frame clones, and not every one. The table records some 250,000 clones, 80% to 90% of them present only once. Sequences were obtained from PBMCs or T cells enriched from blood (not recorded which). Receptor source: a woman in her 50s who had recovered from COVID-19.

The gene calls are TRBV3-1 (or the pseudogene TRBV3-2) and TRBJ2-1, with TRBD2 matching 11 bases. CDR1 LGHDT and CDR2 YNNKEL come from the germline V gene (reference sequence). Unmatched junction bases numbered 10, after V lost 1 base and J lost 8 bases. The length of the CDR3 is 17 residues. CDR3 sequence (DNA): TGTGCCAGCAGCCAAGGGGTCGTAGCGGGAGGGACCTATGAGCAGTTCTTC. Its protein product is CASSQGVVAGGTYEQFF.

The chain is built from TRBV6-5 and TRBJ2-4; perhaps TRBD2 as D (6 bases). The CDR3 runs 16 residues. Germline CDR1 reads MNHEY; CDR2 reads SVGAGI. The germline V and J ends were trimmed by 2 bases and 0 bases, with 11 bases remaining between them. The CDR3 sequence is CASSYAAGLAKNIQYF. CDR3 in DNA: TGTGCCAGCAGTTACGCGGCGGGATTAGCCAAAAACATTCAGTACTTC.

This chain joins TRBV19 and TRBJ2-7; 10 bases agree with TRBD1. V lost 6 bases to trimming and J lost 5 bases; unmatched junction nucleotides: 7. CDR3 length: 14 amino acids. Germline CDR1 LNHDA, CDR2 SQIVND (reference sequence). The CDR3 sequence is CASSPGDRGHEQYF. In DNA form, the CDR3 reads TGTGCCAGTAGCCCGGGGGACAGGGGCCACGAGCAGTACTTC.

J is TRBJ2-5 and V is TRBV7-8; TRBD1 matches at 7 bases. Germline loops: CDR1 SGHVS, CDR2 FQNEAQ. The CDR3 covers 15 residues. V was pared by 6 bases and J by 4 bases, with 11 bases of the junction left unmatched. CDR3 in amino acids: CASSWDSPGGETQYF. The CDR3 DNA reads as TGTGCCAGCAGTTGGGACAGCCCAGGCGGAGAGACCCAGTACTTC.

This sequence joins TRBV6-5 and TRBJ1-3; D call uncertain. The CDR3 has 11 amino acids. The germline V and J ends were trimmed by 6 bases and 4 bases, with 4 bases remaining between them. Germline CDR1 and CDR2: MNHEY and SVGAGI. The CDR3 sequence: CASRTGNTIYF. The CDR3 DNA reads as TGTGCCAGCAGGACAGGAAACACCATATATTTT.

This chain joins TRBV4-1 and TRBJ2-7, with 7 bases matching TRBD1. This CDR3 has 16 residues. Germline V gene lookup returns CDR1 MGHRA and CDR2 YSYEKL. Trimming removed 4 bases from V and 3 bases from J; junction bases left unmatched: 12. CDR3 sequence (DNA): TGCGCCAGCAGCCGAGTAGGGGGCCATACCTACTACGAGCAGTACTTC. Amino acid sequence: CASSRVGGHTYYEQYF.

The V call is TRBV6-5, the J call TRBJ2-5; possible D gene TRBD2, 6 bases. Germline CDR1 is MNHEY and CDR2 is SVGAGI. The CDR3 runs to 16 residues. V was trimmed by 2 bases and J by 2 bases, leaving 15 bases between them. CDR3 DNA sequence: TGTGCCAGCAGTTACGCCGGGGCGGGGCAACAAGAGACCCAGTACTTC. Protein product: CASSYAGAGQQETQYF.

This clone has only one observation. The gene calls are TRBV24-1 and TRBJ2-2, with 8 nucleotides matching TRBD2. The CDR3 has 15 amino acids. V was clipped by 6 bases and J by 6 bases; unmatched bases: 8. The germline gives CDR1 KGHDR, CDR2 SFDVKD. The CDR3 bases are TGTGCCACCAGTAGAAGCGGGAGAGCTGCCGGGGAGCTGTTTTTT. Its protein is CATSRSGRAAGELFF.

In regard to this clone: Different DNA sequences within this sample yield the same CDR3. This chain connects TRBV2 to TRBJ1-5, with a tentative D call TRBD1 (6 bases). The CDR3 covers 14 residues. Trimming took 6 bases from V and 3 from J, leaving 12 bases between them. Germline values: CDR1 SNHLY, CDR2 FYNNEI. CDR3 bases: TGTGCCAGCAGCGGAGGACAGTACAATCAGCCCCAGCATTTT. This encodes CASSGGQYNQPQHF.

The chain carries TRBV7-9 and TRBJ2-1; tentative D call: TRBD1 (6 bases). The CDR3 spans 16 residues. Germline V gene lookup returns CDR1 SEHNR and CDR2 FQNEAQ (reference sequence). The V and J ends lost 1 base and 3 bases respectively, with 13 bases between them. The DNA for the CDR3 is TGTGCCAGCAGCTTAGGTGGGGCCAGGGGCTACAATGAGCAGTTCTTC. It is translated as CASSLGGARGYNEQFF. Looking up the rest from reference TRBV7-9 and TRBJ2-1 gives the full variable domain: DTGVSQNPRHKITKRGQNVTFRCDPISEHNRLYWYRQTLGQGPEFLTYFQNEAQLEKSRLLSDRFSAERPKGSFSTLEIQRTEQGDSAMYLCASSLGGARGYNEQFFGPGTRLTVL.

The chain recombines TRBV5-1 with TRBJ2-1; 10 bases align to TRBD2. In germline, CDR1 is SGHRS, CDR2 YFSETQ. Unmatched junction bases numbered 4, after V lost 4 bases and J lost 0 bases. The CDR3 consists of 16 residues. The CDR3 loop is CASSRASGSSYNEQFF. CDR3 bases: TGCGCCAGCAGCCGGGCTAGCGGGAGCTCCTACAATGAGCAGTTCTTC.

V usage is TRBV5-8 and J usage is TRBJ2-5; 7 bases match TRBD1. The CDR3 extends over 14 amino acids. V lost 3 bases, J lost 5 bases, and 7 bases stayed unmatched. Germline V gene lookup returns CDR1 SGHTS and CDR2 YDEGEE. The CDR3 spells CASSYSQGRETQYF. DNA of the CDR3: TGTGCCAGCAGCTATTCACAGGGGCGGGAGACCCAGTACTTC.

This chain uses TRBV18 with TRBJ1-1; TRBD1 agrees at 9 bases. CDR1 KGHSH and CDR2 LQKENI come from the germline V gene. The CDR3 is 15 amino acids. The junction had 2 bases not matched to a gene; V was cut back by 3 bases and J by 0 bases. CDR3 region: CASSPRDRVNTEAFF. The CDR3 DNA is TGTGCCAGCTCACCTCGGGACAGGGTGAACACTGAAGCTTTCTTT.

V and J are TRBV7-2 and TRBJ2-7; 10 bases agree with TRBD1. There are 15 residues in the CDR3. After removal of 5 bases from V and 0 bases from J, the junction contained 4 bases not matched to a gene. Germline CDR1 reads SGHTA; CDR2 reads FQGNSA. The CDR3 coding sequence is TGTGCCAGCAGCACGGACAGGGGGTTCTCCTACGAGCAGTACTTC. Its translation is CASSTDRGFSYEQYF. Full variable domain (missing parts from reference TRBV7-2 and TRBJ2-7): GAGVSQSPSNKVTEKGKDVELRCDPISGHTALYWYRQSLGQGLEFLIYFQGNSAPDKSGLPSDRFSAERTGGSVSTLTIQRTQQEDSAVYLCASSTDRGFSYEQYFGPGTRLTVT.

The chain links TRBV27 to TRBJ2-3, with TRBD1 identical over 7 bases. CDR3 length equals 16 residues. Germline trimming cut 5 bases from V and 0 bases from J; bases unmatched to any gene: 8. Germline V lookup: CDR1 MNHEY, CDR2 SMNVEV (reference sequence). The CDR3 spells CASSLMTGISTDTQYF. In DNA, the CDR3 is TGTGCCAGCAGTCTAATGACAGGGATTAGCACAGATACGCAGTATTTT.

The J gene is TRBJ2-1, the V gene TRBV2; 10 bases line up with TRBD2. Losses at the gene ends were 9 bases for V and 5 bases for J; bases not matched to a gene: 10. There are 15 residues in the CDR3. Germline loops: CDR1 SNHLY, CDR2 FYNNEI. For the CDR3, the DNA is TGTGCCAGTCTAGTCGAGCGGGAGGGCAACAATGAGCAGTTCTTC. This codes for CASLVEREGNNEQFF. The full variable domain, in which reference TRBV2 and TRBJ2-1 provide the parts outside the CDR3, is EPEVTQTPSHQVTQMGQEVILRCVPISNHLYFYWYRQILGQKVEFLVSFYNNEISEKSEIFDDQFSVERPDGSNFTLKIRSTKLEDSAMYFCASLVEREGNNEQFFGPGTRLTVL.

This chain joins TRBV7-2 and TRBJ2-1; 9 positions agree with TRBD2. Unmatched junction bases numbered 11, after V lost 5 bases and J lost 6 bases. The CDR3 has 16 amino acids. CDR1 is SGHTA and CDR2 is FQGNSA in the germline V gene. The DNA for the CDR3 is TGTGCCAGCAGCCCCCTTGCGGGACTAGCCACCAATGAGCAGTTCTTC. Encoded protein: CASSPLAGLATNEQFF.

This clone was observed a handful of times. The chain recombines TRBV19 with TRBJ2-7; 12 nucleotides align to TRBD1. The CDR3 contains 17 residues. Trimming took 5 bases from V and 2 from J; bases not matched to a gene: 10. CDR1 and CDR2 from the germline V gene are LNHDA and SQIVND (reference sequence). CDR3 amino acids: CASSSQPGQGATYEQYF. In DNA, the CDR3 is TGTGCCAGTAGTTCCCAACCGGGACAGGGGGCCACCTACGAGCAGTACTTC.

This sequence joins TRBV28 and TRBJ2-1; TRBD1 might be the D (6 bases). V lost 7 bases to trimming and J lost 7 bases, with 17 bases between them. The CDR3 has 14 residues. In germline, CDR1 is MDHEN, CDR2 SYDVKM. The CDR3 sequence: CASNTYRASNEQFF. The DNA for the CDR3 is TGTGCCAGCAATACCTACAGGGCGTCTAATGAGCAGTTCTTC.

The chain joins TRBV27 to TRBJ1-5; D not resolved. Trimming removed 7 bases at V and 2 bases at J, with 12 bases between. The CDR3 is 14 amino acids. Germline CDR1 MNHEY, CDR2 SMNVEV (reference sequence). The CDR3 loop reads CASTEGGGNQPQHF. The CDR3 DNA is TGTGCCAGCACGGAGGGTGGAGGCAATCAGCCCCAGCATTTT.

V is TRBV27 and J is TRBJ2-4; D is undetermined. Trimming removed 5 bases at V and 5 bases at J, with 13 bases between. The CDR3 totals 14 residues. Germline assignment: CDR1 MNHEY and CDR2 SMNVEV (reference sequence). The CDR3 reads CASSPQTRQNIQYF. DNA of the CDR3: TGTGCCAGCAGTCCCCAGACACGACAAAACATTCAGTACTTC.

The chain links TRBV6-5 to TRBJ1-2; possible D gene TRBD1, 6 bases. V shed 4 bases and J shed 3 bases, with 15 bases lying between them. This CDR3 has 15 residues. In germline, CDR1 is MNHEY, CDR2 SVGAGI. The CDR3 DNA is TGTGCCAGCAGTTTAACAGGGAGACAGGACTATGGCTACACCTTC. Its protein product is CASSLTGRQDYGYTF.

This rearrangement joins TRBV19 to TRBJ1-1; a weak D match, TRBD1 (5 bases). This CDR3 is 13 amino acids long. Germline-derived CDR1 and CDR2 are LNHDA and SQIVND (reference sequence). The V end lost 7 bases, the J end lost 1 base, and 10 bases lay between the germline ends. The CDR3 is CASKGNSNTEAFF. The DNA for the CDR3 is TGTGCCAGTAAGGGGAATTCGAACACTGAAGCTTTCTTT.

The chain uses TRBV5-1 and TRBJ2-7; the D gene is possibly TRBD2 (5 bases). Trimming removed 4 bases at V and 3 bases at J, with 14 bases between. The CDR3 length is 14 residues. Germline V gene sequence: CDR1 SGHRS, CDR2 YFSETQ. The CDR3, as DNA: TGCGCCAGCAGCGAACAGCCGGCGGGCTACGAGCAGTACTTC. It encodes CASSEQPAGYEQYF.

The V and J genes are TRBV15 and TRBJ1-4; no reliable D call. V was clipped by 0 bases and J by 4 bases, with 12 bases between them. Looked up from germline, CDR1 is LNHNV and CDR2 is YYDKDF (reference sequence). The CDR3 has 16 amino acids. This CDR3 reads CATSRDNMRINEKLFF. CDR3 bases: TGTGCCACCAGCAGAGATAATATGAGGATTAATGAAAAACTGTTTTTT.

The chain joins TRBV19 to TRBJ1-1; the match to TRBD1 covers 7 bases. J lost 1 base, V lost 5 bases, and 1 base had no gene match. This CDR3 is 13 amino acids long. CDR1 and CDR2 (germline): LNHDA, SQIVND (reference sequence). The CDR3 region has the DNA TGTGCCAGTAGTTACAGGGGGAACACTGAAGCTTTCTTT. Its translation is CASSYRGNTEAFF.

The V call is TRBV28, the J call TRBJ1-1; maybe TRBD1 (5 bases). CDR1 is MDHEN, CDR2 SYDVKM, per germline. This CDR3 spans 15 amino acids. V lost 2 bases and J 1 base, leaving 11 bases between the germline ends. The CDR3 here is CASSLLVGANTEAFF. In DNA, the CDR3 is TGTGCCAGCAGTTTACTTGTAGGGGCGAACACTGAAGCTTTCTTT. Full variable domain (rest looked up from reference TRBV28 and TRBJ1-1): DVKVTQSSRYLVKRTGEKVFLECVQDMDHENMFWYRQDPGLGLRLIYFSYDVKMKEKGDIPEGYSVSREKKERFSLILESASTNQTSMYLCASSLLVGANTEAFFGQGTRLTVV.

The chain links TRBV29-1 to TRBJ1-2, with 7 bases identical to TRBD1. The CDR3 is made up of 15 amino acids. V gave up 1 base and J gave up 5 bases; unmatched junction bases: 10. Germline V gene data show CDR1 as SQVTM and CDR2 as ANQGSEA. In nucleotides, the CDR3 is TGCAGCGTTGAAGGTTGGGGGGACAGATCTTATGGCTACACCTTC. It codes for CSVEGWGDRSYGYTF.

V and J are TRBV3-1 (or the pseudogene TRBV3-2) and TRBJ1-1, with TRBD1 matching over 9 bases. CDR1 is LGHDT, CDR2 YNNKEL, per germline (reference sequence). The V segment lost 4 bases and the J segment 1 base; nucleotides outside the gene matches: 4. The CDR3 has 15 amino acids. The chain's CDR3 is CASSLGQGRNTEAFF. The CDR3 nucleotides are TGTGCCAGCAGCCTAGGACAGGGGAGGAACACTGAAGCTTTCTTT.

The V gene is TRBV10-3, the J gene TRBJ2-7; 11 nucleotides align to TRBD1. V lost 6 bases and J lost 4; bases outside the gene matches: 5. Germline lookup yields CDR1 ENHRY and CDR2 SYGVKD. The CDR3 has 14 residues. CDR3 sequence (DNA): TGTGCCATCAGCCCCGGGACAGGGGGATACGAGCAGTACTTC. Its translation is CAISPGTGGYEQYF.

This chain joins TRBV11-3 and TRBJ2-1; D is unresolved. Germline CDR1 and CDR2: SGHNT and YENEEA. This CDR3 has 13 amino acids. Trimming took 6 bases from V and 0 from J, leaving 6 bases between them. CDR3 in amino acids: CASSSDSYNEQFF. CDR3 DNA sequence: TGTGCCAGCAGTTCAGACTCCTACAATGAGCAGTTCTTC.